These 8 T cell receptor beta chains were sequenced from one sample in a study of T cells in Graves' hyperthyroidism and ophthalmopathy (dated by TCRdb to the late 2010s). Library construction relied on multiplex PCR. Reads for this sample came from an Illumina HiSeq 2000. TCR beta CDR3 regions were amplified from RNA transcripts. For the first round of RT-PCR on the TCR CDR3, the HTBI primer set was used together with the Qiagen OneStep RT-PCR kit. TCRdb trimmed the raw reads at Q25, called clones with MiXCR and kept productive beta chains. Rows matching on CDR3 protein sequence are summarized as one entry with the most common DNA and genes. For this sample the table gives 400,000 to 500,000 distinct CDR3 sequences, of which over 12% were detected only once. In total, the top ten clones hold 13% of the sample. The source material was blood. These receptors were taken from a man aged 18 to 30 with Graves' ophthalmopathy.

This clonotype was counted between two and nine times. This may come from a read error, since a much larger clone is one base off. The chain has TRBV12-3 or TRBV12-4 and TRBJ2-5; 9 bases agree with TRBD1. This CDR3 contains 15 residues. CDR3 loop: CASRMDRGRSETRYF. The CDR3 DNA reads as TGTGCCAGCAGGATGGACAGGGGTCGGTCAGAGACCCGGTACTTC.

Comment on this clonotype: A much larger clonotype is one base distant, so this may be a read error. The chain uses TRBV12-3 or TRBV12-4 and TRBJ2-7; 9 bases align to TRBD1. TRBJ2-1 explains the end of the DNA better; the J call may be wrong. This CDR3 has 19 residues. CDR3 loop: CAISESVLRDREITYEQFF. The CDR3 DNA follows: TGTGCCATCAGTGAGTCGGTTTTGAGGGACAGGGAAATAACCTACGAGCAGTTCTTC.

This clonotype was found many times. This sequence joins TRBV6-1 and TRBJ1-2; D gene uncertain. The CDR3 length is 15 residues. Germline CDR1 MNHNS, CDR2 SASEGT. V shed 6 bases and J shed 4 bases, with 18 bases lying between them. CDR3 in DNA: TGTGCCAGCAGGCCTACTTCGTCCGGCTTCTATGGCTACACCTTC. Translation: CASRPTSSGFYGYTF.

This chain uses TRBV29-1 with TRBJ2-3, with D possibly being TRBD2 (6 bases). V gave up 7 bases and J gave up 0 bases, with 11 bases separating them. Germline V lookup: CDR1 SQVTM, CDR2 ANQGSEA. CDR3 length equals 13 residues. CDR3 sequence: CSGGLVSTDTQYF. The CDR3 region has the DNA TGCAGCGGGGGACTTGTTAGCACAGATACGCAGTATTTT.

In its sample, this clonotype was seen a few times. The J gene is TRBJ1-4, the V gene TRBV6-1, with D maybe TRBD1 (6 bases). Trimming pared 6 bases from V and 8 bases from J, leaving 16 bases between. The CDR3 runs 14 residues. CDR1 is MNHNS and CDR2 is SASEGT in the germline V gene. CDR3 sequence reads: CASSRQEGREKLFF. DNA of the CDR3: TGTGCCAGCAGCAGACAGGAGGGCCGAGAAAAACTGTTTTTT.

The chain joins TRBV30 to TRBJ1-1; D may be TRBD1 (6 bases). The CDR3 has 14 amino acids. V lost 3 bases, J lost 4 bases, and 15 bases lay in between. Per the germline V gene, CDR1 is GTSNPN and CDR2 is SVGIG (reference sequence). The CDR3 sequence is CAWSWTVWGTEAFF. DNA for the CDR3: TGTGCCTGGAGCTGGACAGTCTGGGGCACTGAAGCTTTCTTT.

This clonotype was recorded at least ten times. The CDR3 region is CASSLGINTDTQYF. The CDR3 DNA is TGCGCCAGCAGCTTGGGGATTAACACAGATACGCAGTATTTT. The chain combines TRBV5-1 with TRBJ2-3; D uncertain. Germline V gene lookup returns CDR1 SGHRS and CDR2 YFSETQ. The ends were cut back, 0 bases at V and 2 bases at J, with 7 bases in the middle. The length of the CDR3 is 14 residues.

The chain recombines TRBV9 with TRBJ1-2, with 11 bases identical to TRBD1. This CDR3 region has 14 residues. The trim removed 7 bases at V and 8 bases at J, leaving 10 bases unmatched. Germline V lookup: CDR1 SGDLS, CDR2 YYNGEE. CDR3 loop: CASLSDRGQRGYTF. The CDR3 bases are TGTGCCAGCCTATCGGACAGGGGGCAGAGGGGCTACACCTTC.